This T cell receptor beta chain was profiled in a study of blood T cell repertoires in COVID-19 (dated by TCRdb to about 2020). For the study in its entirety: The collaborator samples originated in the United States, Italy and Spain and spanned the acute and convalescent phases of COVID-19. The material from the prospective study consisted of cDNA or gDNA derived from T cells, B-cell-depleted T cells, or PBMCs. The sample metadata nearly always contained a de-identified subject ID, COVID-19 status, age in years and sex. Samples were obtained from the ongoing ImmuneRACE study (first 160 participants) and from over 1,000 subjects provided by 6 global collaborators. A freely available public database, intended as a resource for researchers studying the immune response to SARS-CoV-2, is where the repertoires were released. Where available, HLA class I and class II types were taken from metadata supplied by the sample provider and were not determined by assay-based typing. Subjects who had been exposed to COVID-19, were actively infected with it, or had recovered from it provided the deeply sampled blood TCRbeta repertoires that made up the dataset.

Each collaborating institution followed its own protocols to collect whole blood in K2EDTA tubes. Collaborator samples were shipped for TCRbeta analysis as frozen whole blood, isolated PBMCs, or DNA extracted from either sample type. TCRbeta CDR3 regions were amplified from genomic DNA by means of the immunoSEQ Assay, a bias-controlled multiplex PCR. The study's processing was this. Within the assay, amplification of reference gene primers was used to estimate how many nucleated cells each sample contained. Sequence reads were collapsed and filtered to measure the absolute abundance of every unique TCRbeta CDR3 rearrangement. Productive Simpson clonality was computed per sample as the square root of Simpson's diversity index over productive rearrangements. This is the immuneACCESS table as TCRdb keeps it, with only in-frame sequences that have V and J called. A part of the clones is gone; compared with another copy, unresolved V genes explain less than half, and the rest is unexplained. D and trimming come from the DNA, and the V and J calls and clone size come from that table. The sample table shows around 250,000 clones, and around nine tenths are seen once. The top ten clonotypes cover around 8.8% of the sample.

V is pared back by 6 bases and J by 4 bases, with 13 bases lying between the germline termini. Based on the germline V gene (reference sequence), the CDR1 and CDR2 sequences are LNHDA and SQIVND. The CDR3 spans 14 residues, from the cysteine through the phenylalanine. The CDR3 DNA has 42 bases and is translated from base 1. As to this clone: Its antigen is not yet known. Base qualities were left out, and no much larger clone turns up one base away.

Results and caveats for the whole study, not just this receptor: The amount of clinical and demographic metadata varied by source and participant and was provided uncurated.

The chain is encoded by TRBV19 joined to TRBJ1-3; matching of 6 bases hints at TRBD1 as the D gene. This receptor was taken from a man between 35 and 55 years old with active or convalescent COVID-19. The sequenced sample consisted of peripheral blood. CDR3 region: CASSLQGIGNTIYF. Read as DNA, the sequence is TGTGCCAGTAGCCTACAGGGTATCGGAAACACCATATATTTT.